Sequencing of this TCR beta chain was carried out in a study of radiotherapy plus CTLA-4 blockade in lung cancer. Overall study: Objective responses were documented in 15% to 20% of patients, with disease control in about 31%. Study-wide results and limits: Early shifts in blood T cell clones, with interferon-beta, reportedly predicted response best. After radiotherapy and ipilimumab, tumor-derived clones expanded in peripheral blood.

Using immunoSEQ multiplex PCR, the repertoire was profiled, and TCRdb retains in-frame clones only, with some absent. The sample has 65,000 to 95,000 clones; more than 75% are singletons. The germline V gene encodes CDR1 SGHTA and CDR2 FQGTGA. This CDR3 is 15 amino acids long. V lost 1 base and J lost 9, with 13 bases in between. For this clone: The antigen remains undetermined.

This receptor was obtained from a human donor with non-small cell lung cancer who had stable disease on radiotherapy plus ipilimumab. The source material was peripheral blood, sampled from a patient treated with radiotherapy plus ipilimumab. The V call is TRBV7-3, the J call TRBJ1-6; D unresolved. The chain's CDR3 is CASSLSPQAGSPLHF. DNA for the CDR3: TGTGCCAGCAGCTTAAGTCCCCAGGCTGGTTCACCCCTCCACTTT.